This TCR beta chain was identified in a study (dated by TCRdb to the mid-2010s). In terms of the full investigation: Whether tumor-infiltrating Tregs in breast cancer are recruited from blood Tregs or converted in situ from other CD4+ T cell subsets was tested.

Amplification of full-length TCR variable regions was done by 5' RACE PCR using constant-region reverse primers, and this step was followed by semi-nested PCR with Nested Universal Primer A. Using the ReliaPrep RNA Cell Miniprep System, total RNA was extracted, and the SMARTer RACE 5'/3' Kit was then used to reverse transcribe the RNA into 5'RACE-ready cDNA. An Illumina MiSeq was used to sequence the full-length TCR alpha and beta libraries, which had been barcoded with multiplex adaptors. In the source study's methods: Sequencing data were pooled across the five patients for each of nine subset-tissue groups and compared by unsupervised clustering of TCR gene usage. The Morisita-Horn index was used to calculate repertoire similarity, with shared sequences weighted by how much each contributed to each repertoire. TCRdb reprocessing: public reads trimmed at Q25 with fastp, clones called with MiXCR, in-frame beta chains kept. Each entry merges the rows of one CDR3 protein and shows their most common DNA and genes. It is TCRdb's table, rather than the study itself, that gives the V and J calls and clone size. For this sample there are 62,000 or so distinct CDR3 sequences; around 30% appear just once. The leading ten clones occupy approximately 2.2% of the sample.

Naive CD4+ T cells were purified with the Miltenyi Naive CD4+ T Cell Isolation kit, with Tregs depleted using CD25 microbeads. Tregs, naive and memory CD4+ T cells from tumor, blood and ipsilateral draining lymph nodes of a handful of breast cancer patients underwent full-length TCR alpha and beta sequencing. Tumor tissue and lymph nodes from ipsilateral axillary dissection were perfused with PBS, minced and digested with collagenase I and hyaluronidase. Sorted cell populations were confirmed by FACS to exceed 90% purity. On this clonotype itself: Its antigen remains unidentified. No per-base quality is available; no much larger clone lies one base away.

What the work shows at the level of the full study, not this receptor alone: In terms of TCR gene usage, tumor memory CD4+ T cells clustered together with blood and lymph node memory CD4+ cells, as well as with lymph node naive CD4+ cells. Validation in the larger cohort was restricted to a single TCR beta V-J rearrangement rather than whole repertoires. The greatest overlap of tumor-infiltrating Treg TCR alpha and beta sequences was observed with tumor naive CD4+ T cells, followed by blood naive CD4+ T cells.

The sample taken for sequencing was tumor-infiltrating naive CD4+ T cells sorted from the breast tumor. What the cell subset or site label conveys for this sample: naive CD4+ T cells, CD4+CD45RA+CD25-. This clonotype was sampled from a female donor with breast cancer.

The CDR3 sequence is CASSPLAGDPNEQFF. In nucleotides, the sequence is TGCGCCAGCAGCCCACTAGCGGGAGATCCGAATGAGCAGTTCTTC. The rearranged chain carries TRBV5-1 and TRBJ2-1; 11 central bases correspond to TRBD2. Germline trimming: 4 bases from V, 7 bases from J; junction bases outside gene matches: 7. CDR3 length: 15 amino acids, cysteine to phenylalanine. Of all the DNA, just the CDR3 is kept, 45 bases in frame from base 1. CDR1 and CDR2, looked up from the germline V gene, are SGHRS and YFSETQ.